This paragraph covers one T cell receptor (beta chain) sequence. The antigen this receptor binds is unknown. Per-nucleotide qualities are absent, and no much larger clonotype sits a single base away. The pancreatic ductal adenocarcinoma patients who were selected had gone through surgery without receiving any neoadjuvant therapy. Peripheral blood was collected in heparin tubes, and PBMCs were isolated by histopaque density gradient and cryopreserved in around 10% DMSO. Genomic DNA was extracted from six or seven PBMC and fewer than ten flash-frozen tumor specimens using the DNeasy Blood and Tissue Kit with Proteinase K and RNase treatment. The immunoSEQ hsTCRB kit was used to amplify TCR beta CDR3 regions from genomic DNA. An Illumina HiSeq system was used for high-throughput TRB CDR3 sequencing. The authors processed their data as follows. The immunoSEQ software was used to analyze sequencing reads, and nonproductive sequences containing premature stops or frame-shifts were removed. Clonality of the repertoire was calculated as one minus the Shannon entropy normalized by log2 of the number of unique productive sequences. Drawn from immuneACCESS, this table holds only the in-frame rearrangements with V and J called that TCRdb kept. Clones are partly lost; checked studies trace under half to an unresolved V gene and leave the rest unexplained. V and J calls and clone size are given by that table; D and trimming were obtained from the DNA. This sample is represented by roughly 100,000 clones; nearly 95% of them were singletons. The ten top clones hold about 3% of the sample.

The source of the sample is a study of T cells in pancreatic ductal adenocarcinoma (dated by TCRdb to 2015 to 2018). Describing the broader study: To learn about the adaptive T-cell response arising naturally, investigators profiled where tumor-infiltrating CD8+ T cells, together with suppressive cells, were located within resected pancreatic ductal adenocarcinoma, how abundant they were, and what qualities they showed. The investigation overall reported the following: More total productive templates and 6 to 9-fold more unique clonotypes were found in blood samples than in tumor samples. There was no significant difference in T-cell clonality between tumor and blood, where mean clonality was approximately 0.12 for tumors and 0.072 for blood. Comparisons of clonality between tumor and blood may be biased toward lower diversity because tumors are enriched in CD45RO+ effector T cells rather than naive T cells. Because most pancreatic cancer patients present with inoperable disease, the resected cohort was biased toward the minority with early-stage disease.

The CDR3 starts with the cysteine, ends with the phenylalanine, and has 13 residues. The CDR3 DNA has 39 bases and is translated from base 1. The germline V gene encodes CDR1 MNHEY and CDR2 SVGAGI. V is shortened by 1 base, J by 4 bases, and the region joining them spans 7 bases. Sequenced material: PBMCs. The rearranged chain carries TRBV6-5 and TRBJ1-1; the D region possibly corresponds to TRBD1 (6 bases align). The TCR sequence derives from a human donor with pancreatic ductal adenocarcinoma. The CDR3: CASSYLGGTEAFF. The sequenced DNA is TGTGCCAGCAGTTACTTAGGGGGCACTGAAGCTTTCTTT.